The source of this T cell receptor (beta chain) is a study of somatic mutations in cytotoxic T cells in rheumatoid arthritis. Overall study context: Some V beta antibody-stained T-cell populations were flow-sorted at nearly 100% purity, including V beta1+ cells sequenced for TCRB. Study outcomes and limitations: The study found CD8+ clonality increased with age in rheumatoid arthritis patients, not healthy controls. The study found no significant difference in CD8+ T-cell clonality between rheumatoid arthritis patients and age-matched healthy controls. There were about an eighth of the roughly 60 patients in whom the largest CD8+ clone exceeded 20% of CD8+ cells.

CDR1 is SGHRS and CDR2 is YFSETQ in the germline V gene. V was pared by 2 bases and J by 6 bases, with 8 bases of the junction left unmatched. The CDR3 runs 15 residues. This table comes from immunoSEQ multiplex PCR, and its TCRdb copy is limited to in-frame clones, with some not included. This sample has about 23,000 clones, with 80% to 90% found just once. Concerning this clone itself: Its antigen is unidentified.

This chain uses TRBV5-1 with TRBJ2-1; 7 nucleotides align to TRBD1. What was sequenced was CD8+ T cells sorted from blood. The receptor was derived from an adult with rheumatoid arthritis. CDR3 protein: CASSFGTAGGNEQFF. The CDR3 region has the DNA TGCGCCAGCAGCTTCGGGACAGCCGGCGGCAATGAGCAGTTCTTC.